This is a list of T cell receptor beta chains from one sample in a study of cytomegalovirus exposure and HLA in healthy donors. Repertoires were generated with immunoSEQ multiplex PCR, while TCRdb's copy carries only in-frame clones and drops some. The table lists 130,000 or so clones, 75% to 85% of them singletons. Source material: PBMCs. Receptors originate from a female donor in good health and CMV-seropositive. The CDR3 runs from the conserved cysteine through the conserved F or W. The order of the fields is clone size, J gene, D gene, V gene, CDR3 protein, CDR3 DNA. D genes are given only for firm matches. Size tells how often a clone was seen (once, few, many) or the class of an expanded clone, and some rows leave it out.

-,TRBJ2-7,TRBD2,TRBV5-1,CASSFAAGTSGRAFTYEQYF,TGCGCCAGCAGCTTTGCCGCCGGGACTAGCGGGAGGGCCTTCACCTACGAGCAGTACTTC
-,TRBJ2-3,-,TRBV7-9,CASSFTAGSDTQYF,TGTGCCAGCAGCTTTACCGCAGGCAGCGATACGCAGTATTTT
once,TRBJ2-5,-,TRBV21-1,CASSKLAGGWETQYF,TGTGCCAGCAGCAAGTTAGCGGGAGGTTGGGAGACCCAGTACTTC
-,TRBJ2-7,-,TRBV6-1,CASTAGAYEQYF,TGTGCCAGCACCGCAGGGGCCTACGAGCAGTACTTC
-,TRBJ2-7,-,TRBV27,CASSLLGSAYEQYF,TGTGCCAGCAGTTTATTAGGCAGCGCCTACGAGCAGTACTTC
-,TRBJ2-6,-,TRBV4-2,CASSQELAGANVLTF,TGTGCCAGCAGCCAAGAATTAGCTGGGGCCAACGTCCTGACTTTC
few,TRBJ2-1,TRBD2,TRBV7-2,CASSPPGAGGNEQFF,TGTGCCAGCAGCCCCCCGGGCGCGGGAGGGAATGAGCAGTTCTTC
-,TRBJ1-2,-,TRBV30,CAWINLGPGQLYGYTF,TGTGCCTGGATTAATCTGGGTCCAGGGCAACTCTATGGCTACACCTTC
-,TRBJ1-2,-,TRBV9,CASSPWGGEGGYTF,TGTGCCAGCAGCCCCTGGGGGGGTGAGGGTGGCTACACCTTC
-,TRBJ1-4,-,TRBV9,CASSVGKTTNEKLFF,TGTGCCAGCAGCGTGGGCAAGACAACTAATGAAAAACTGTTTTTT
few,TRBJ2-7,-,TRBV5-1,CASSLAPGYEQYF,TGCGCCAGCAGCTTGGCCCCCGGCTACGAGCAGTACTTC
few,TRBJ1-4,-,TRBV6-5,CASSYLGRGNEKLFF,TGTGCCAGCAGTTACTTGGGCCGGGGGAATGAAAAACTGTTTTTT
-,TRBJ2-7,TRBD1,TRBV5-1,CASSSGQSTYEQYF,TGCGCCAGCAGCTCGGGACAGTCAACCTACGAGCAGTACTTC
-,TRBJ1-4,-,TRBV5-4,CASSLGGTNEKLFF,TGTGCCAGCAGCTTGGGAGGAACTAATGAAAAACTGTTTTTT
-,TRBJ1-2,-,TRBV14,CASSRQGYGYTF,TGTGCCAGCAGCCGTCAGGGCTATGGCTACACCTTC
-,TRBJ2-1,-,TRBV5-5,CASSLRYGQGKREQFF,TGTGCCAGCAGCTTGAGGTACGGCCAGGGAAAACGTGAGCAGTTCTTC
-,TRBJ1-5,-,TRBV6-1,CASSGDTSPVISGQPQHF,TGTGCCAGCAGTGGGGACACAAGTCCAGTAATCAGCGGTCAGCCCCAGCATTTT
-,TRBJ1-5,-,TRBV6-1,CASSATHNQPQHF,TGTGCCAGCAGTGCCACTCACAATCAGCCCCAGCATTTT
-,TRBJ2-4,TRBD1,TRBV7-9,CASSPQDRVNIQYF,TGTGCCAGCAGCCCCCAGGACAGGGTAAACATTCAGTACTTC
-,TRBJ2-5,-,TRBV11-2,CASSTRTGLVKTQYF,TGTGCCAGCAGCACGAGAACAGGGTTGGTTAAGACCCAGTACTTC
-,TRBJ1-1,-,TRBV7-2,CASRLNMNTEAFF,TGTGCCAGCAGGCTGAACATGAACACTGAAGCTTTCTTT
-,TRBJ1-2,-,TRBV7-9,CASSSPKKATGLYGYTF,TGTGCCAGCAGCTCCCCCAAGAAGGCGACAGGACTCTATGGCTACACCTTC
once,TRBJ1-1,TRBD1,TRBV12-5,CASGLDTGPGGTEAFF,TGTGCTAGTGGTTTGGACACTGGTCCAGGGGGAACTGAAGCTTTCTTT
once,TRBJ2-1,-,TRBV21-1,CASGRGKTNWGEQFF,TGTGCCAGCGGACGGGGGAAGACAAACTGGGGTGAGCAGTTCTTC
few,TRBJ2-3,TRBD1,TRBV6-6,CASLSGDRNTDTQYF,TGTGCCAGCCTCTCCGGGGACAGAAACACAGATACGCAGTATTTT
-,TRBJ2-3,TRBD2,TRBV7-2,CASSFLAGGRTDTQYF,TGTGCCAGCAGCTTCCTAGCGGGAGGGAGGACAGATACGCAGTATTTT
-,TRBJ1-1,TRBD1,TRBV19,CASSIHGGGEAEAFF,TGTGCCAGTAGTATTCATGGAGGGGGCGAGGCTGAAGCTTTCTTT
-,TRBJ2-6,-,TRBV7-9,CASSLGRVSGANVLTF,TGTGCCAGCAGCTTAGGTCGCGTCTCTGGGGCCAACGTCCTGACTTTC
few,TRBJ2-3,TRBD2,TRBV6-4,CASRCRGGPPSDTQYF,TGTGCCAGCAGATGTCGCGGGGGGCCGCCCTCAGATACGCAGTATTTT
-,TRBJ2-3,-,TRBV5-4,CASRKGQADTQYF,TGTGCCAGCAGGAAGGGGCAGGCAGATACGCAGTATTTT
-,TRBJ1-2,-,TRBV11-2,CASREGTQANYGYTF,TGTGCCAGCAGGGAGGGCACACAGGCTAACTATGGCTACACCTTC
-,TRBJ1-1,TRBD1,TRBV5-1,CASNPLTGASNTEAFF,TGCGCCAGCAACCCCCTGACAGGGGCCTCGAACACTGAAGCTTTCTTT
-,TRBJ1-2,TRBD1,TRBV9,CASSATGVGYTF,TGTGCCAGCAGCGCGACAGGGGTCGGCTACACCTTC
few,TRBJ2-5,TRBD1,TRBV5-6,CASSYDRGETQYF,TGTGCCAGCAGCTACGACAGGGGAGAGACCCAGTACTTC
once,TRBJ2-7,-,TRBV11-2,CASSPLSGTYEQYF,TGTGCCAGCAGCCCCCTTTCCGGGACCTACGAGCAGTACTTC
-,TRBJ2-3,TRBD1,TRBV28,CASSFTGVDTQYF,TGTGCCAGCAGTTTTACAGGGGTAGATACGCAGTATTTT
-,TRBJ2-5,-,TRBV5-1,CASSLGLTGAAETQYF,TGCGCCAGCAGCTTGGGGTTGACGGGAGCCGCTGAGACCCAGTACTTC
-,TRBJ1-4,-,TRBV5-1,CASSLAWQGHANEKLFF,TGCGCCAGCAGCTTGGCCTGGCAGGGACATGCAAATGAAAAACTGTTTTTT
-,TRBJ1-1,TRBD1,TRBV5-1,CASSLGTGRTEAFF,TGCGCCAGCAGCCTAGGGACAGGGAGGACTGAAGCTTTCTTT
-,TRBJ2-3,-,TRBV6-4,CASSDSHRRDRDTQYF,TGTGCCAGCAGTGACTCGCACAGGAGGGATCGAGATACGCAGTATTTT
few,TRBJ2-5,-,TRBV12-1,CASSLREGSQETQYF,TGTGCCAGCAGCTTGAGGGAGGGGTCCCAAGAGACCCAGTACTTC
once,TRBJ2-3,TRBD2,TRBV7-9,CASSLGPGLAIPDTQYF,TGTGCCAGCAGCTTGGGGCCGGGACTAGCGATTCCAGATACGCAGTATTTT
few,TRBJ2-2,-,TRBV19,CASNSRDGFAGELFF,TGTGCCAGTAATTCCAGGGATGGCTTCGCCGGGGAGCTGTTTTTT
-,TRBJ2-5,TRBD1,TRBV30,CAWSSPDRGTETQYF,TGTGCCTGGAGTAGTCCGGACAGGGGAACGGAGACCCAGTACTTC
few,TRBJ1-2,-,TRBV2,CASSVDRMRFYGYTF,TGTGCCAGCAGTGTTGATCGTATGAGGTTCTATGGCTACACCTTC
-,TRBJ1-5,TRBD1,TRBV7-4,CASSSDPPETGSNQPQHF,TGTGCCAGCAGCTCCGATCCCCCCGAGACAGGGAGCAATCAGCCCCAGCATTTT
-,TRBJ1-1,-,TRBV7-3,CASSFDFNTEAFF,TGTGCCAGCAGCTTCGACTTTAACACTGAAGCTTTCTTT
once,TRBJ1-2,-,TRBV6-5,CASSPVGDGYTF,TGTGCCAGCAGCCCCGTCGGAGATGGCTACACCTTC